This entry lists 9 T cell receptor beta chains sequenced from one sample in a study of identical twins. A single record per CDR3 protein comes from TCRdb applying MiXCR to the 5' RACE reads. This table holds 400,000 to 550,000 distinct CDR3 sequences, less than 25% found once. The sample was also reused in another study, on T cells expressing NK-cell markers.

What was sequenced was CD4+ T cells sorted from blood. The receptors originated from a woman between 18 and 30 years old in good health.

The chain carries TRBV20-1 and TRBJ2-5, with D perhaps TRBD1 (5 bases). In germline, CDR1 is DFQATT, CDR2 SNEGSKA (reference sequence). The CDR3 loop spans 12 amino acids. The V gene lost 2 bases and the J gene lost 1 base, with 5 bases spanning the gap. The CDR3 region has the DNA TGCAGTGCTAGAAGGGGCCAAGAGACCCAGTACTTC. This gives the protein CSARRGQETQYF.

J is TRBJ2-2 and V is TRBV20-1, with D unclear. The CDR3 consists of 11 residues. Germline values: CDR1 DFQATT, CDR2 SNEGSKA (reference sequence). The CDR3 sequence is CNARGTGELFF. CDR3 coding DNA: TGCAATGCAAGAGGAACCGGGGAGCTGTTTTTT.

The chain uses TRBV6-1 and TRBJ2-1; a weak D match, TRBD2 (7 bases). This CDR3 region has 14 residues. CDR1 is MNHNS and CDR2 is SASEGT in the germline V gene. Trimming left V 1 base short and J 8 bases short, with 12 bases between. The chain's CDR3 is CASSEGGGRDEQFF. The CDR3 DNA sequence: TGTGCCAGCAGTGAAGGGGGGGGGCGGGATGAGCAGTTCTTC.

This clonotype was picked up one time. The gene calls are TRBV4-2 and TRBJ2-7; weak D call: TRBD2 (6 bases). Trimming removed 1 base at V and 4 bases at J, with 20 bases between. CDR1 is LGHNA and CDR2 is YNFKEQ in the germline V gene. This CDR3 spans 17 amino acids. CDR3 loop: CASSQVGSSTSQYEQYF. DNA of the CDR3: TGTGCCAGCAGCCAAGTCGGCTCCTCTACTAGCCAGTACGAGCAGTACTTC.

The J gene is TRBJ2-1, the V gene TRBV5-1, with D possibly being TRBD1 or TRBD2 (5 bases each). Trimming left V 0 bases short and J 3 bases short, with 13 bases between. CDR3 length equals 16 residues. Germline assignment: CDR1 SGHRS and CDR2 YFSETQ. The CDR3 sequence is CASSLASLGVYNEQFF. Here the CDR3 DNA reads TGCGCCAGCAGCTTGGCCTCACTAGGGGTCTACAATGAGCAGTTCTTC. Together with reference TRBV5-1 and TRBJ2-1, the CDR3 gives the full variable domain: KAGVTQTPRYLIKTRGQQVTLSCSPISGHRSVSWYQQTPGQGLQFLFEYFSETQRNKGNFPGRFSGRQFSNSRSEMNVSTLELGDSALYLCASSLASLGVYNEQFFGPGTRLTVL.

The chain carries TRBV15 and TRBJ2-5, with D possibly matching TRBD1 (5 bases). The V end lost 3 bases, the J end lost 3 bases, and 20 bases lay between the germline ends. The CDR3 totals 17 residues. CDR1 is LNHNV, CDR2 YYDKDF, per germline (reference sequence). The CDR3 region is CATSRNPGFIPEETQYF. The CDR3 DNA reads as TGTGCCACCAGCAGGAACCCAGGGTTTATTCCCGAAGAGACCCAGTACTTC.

This clonotype came up a few times. CDR3 loop: CASSASGHSGNTIYF. The DNA of the CDR3 is TGTGCCAGCAGTGCATCAGGACACTCTGGAAACACCATATATTTT. The V and J genes are TRBV25-1 and TRBJ1-3; TRBD1 might be the D (5 bases). CDR1 and CDR2 from the germline V gene are MGHDK and SYGVNS. V was trimmed by 4 bases and J by 0 bases, leaving 10 bases between them. The CDR3 is 15 amino acids.

The rearrangement uses TRBV12-3 or TRBV12-4 and TRBJ2-3; D perhaps matches TRBD1 (7 bases). With 6 bases removed from V and 2 bases from J, the gap between germline ends came to 18 bases. This CDR3 has 16 amino acids. The CDR3 DNA follows: TGTGCCAGCAGCCCTAGACGCAGGGGGGACACAGATACGCAGTATTTT. This sequence encodes CASSPRRRGDTDTQYF.

The rearrangement joins TRBV5-1 to TRBJ2-3; maybe TRBD1 (6 bases). CDR1 and CDR2 (germline): SGHRS, YFSETQ. V was trimmed by 1 base and J by 2 bases, leaving 11 bases between them. The CDR3 length is 15 residues. For the CDR3, the DNA is TGCGCCAGCAGCTTGTCTGGGGGCAACACAGATACGCAGTATTTT. Its translation is CASSLSGGNTDTQYF.